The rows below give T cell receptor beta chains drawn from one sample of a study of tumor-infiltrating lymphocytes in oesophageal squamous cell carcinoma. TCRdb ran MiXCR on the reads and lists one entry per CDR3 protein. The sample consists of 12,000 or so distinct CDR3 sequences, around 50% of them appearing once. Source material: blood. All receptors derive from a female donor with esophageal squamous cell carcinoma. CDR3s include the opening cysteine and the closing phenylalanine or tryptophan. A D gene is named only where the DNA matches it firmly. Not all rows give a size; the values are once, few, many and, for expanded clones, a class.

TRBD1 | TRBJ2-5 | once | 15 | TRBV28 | CASSLPGQGEETQYF | TGTGCCAGCAGTTTACCGGGACAGGGGGAAGAGACCCAGTACTTC
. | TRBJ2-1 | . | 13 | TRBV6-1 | CASSYTRADTQFF | TGTGCCAGCAGCTATACCCGGGCAGATACGCAGTTCTTC
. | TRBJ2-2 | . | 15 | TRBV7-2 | CASRLGHANTGELFF | TGTGCCAGCAGATTGGGACACGCGAACACCGGGGAGCTGTTTTTT
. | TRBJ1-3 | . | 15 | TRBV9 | CASSVAEGSGNTIYF | TGTGCCAGCAGCGTAGCTGAAGGGTCGGGAAACACCATATATTTT
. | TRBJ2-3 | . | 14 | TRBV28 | CASSSGQHTDTQYF | TGTGCCAGCAGTTCTGGACAACACACAGATACGCAGTATTTT
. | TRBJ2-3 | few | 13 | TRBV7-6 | CASSFGTTDTQYF | TGTGCCAGCAGCTTCGGGACCACAGATACGCAGTATTTT
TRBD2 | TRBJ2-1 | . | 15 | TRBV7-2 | CASSSIAGLYNEQFF | TGTGCCAGCAGCTCTATAGCGGGACTCTACAATGAGCAGTTCTTC
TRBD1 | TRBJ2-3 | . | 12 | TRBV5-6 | CASSVDRDTQYF | TGTGCCAGCAGCGTGGACAGGGATACGCAGTATTTT
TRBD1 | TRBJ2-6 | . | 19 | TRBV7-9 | CASSFDWDSESSGANVLTF | TGTGCCAGCAGTTTCGATTGGGACAGCGAGAGCTCTGGGGCCAACGTCCTGACTTTC
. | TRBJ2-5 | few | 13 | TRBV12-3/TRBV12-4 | CASSFGVGETQYF | TGTGCCAGCAGTTTCGGTGTCGGGGAGACCCAGTACTTC
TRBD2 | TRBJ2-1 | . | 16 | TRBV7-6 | CASSATGAGVGDEQFF | TGTGCCAGCAGCGCGACCGGGGCGGGAGTTGGCGATGAGCAGTTCTTC
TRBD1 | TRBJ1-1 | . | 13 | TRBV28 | CASSSSQGTEAFF | TGTGCCAGCAGTTCCTCACAGGGGACTGAAGCTTTCTTT
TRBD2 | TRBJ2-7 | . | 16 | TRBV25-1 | CASSPFQREGPNEQYF | TGTGCCAGCAGTCCATTCCAGCGGGAGGGCCCCAATGAGCAGTACTTC
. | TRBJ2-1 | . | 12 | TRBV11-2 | CASSHRVGEQFF | TGTGCCAGCAGCCACAGGGTGGGTGAGCAGTTCTTC
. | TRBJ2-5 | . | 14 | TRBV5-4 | CASSLTGWEETQYF | TGTGCCAGCAGCTTGACAGGGTGGGAAGAGACCCAGTACTTC
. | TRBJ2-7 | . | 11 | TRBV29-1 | CSGTGPGEQYF | TGCAGCGGAACAGGGCCGGGCGAGCAGTACTTC
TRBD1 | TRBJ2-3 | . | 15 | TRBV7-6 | CASSLYRAGGNTQYF | TGTGCCAGCAGCTTATATAGGGCAGGGGGAAATACGCAGTATTTT
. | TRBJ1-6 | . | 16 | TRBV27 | CASSPPGRTYNSPLHF | TGTGCCAGCAGTCCACCTGGACGGACCTATAATTCACCCCTCCACTTT
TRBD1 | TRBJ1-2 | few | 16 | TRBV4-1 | CASSQAGTGGRGGCTF | TGCGCCAGCAGCCAAGCCGGGACAGGGGGCAGGGGGGGCTGCACCTTC
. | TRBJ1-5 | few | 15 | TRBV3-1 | CASSQDGTKFQPQHF | TGTGCCAGCAGCCAAGATGGGACAAAATTTCAGCCCCAGCATTTT
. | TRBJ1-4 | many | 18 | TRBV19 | CASNRGEDSGLGNEKLFF | TGTGCCAGTAATAGAGGTGAAGATTCGGGTTTGGGGAATGAAAAACTGTTTTTT
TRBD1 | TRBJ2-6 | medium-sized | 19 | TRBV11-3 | CASSPGTGTLHSGANVLTF | TGTGCCAGCAGCCCCGGGACAGGGACACTCCACTCTGGGGCCAACGTCCTGACTTTC
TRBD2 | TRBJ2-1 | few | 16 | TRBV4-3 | CASSRGTSGIRFEQFF | TGCGCCAGCAGCCGAGGGACTAGCGGGATAAGGTTCGAGCAGTTCTTC
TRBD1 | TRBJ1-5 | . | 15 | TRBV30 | CAWNSGGFGNQPQHF | TGTGCCTGGAATTCAGGGGGCTTTGGCAATCAGCCCCAGCATTTT